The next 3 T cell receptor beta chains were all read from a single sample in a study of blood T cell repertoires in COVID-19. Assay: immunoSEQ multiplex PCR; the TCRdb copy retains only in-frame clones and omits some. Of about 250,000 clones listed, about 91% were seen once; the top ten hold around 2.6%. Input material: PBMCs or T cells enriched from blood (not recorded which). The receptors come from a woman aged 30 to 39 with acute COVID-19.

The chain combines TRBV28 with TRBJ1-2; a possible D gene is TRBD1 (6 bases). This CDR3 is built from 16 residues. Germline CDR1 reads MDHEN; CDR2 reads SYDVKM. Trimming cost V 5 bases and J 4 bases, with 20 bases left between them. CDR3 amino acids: CASSLTPTGALYGYTF. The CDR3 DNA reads TGTGCCAGCAGTCTTACCCCGACAGGAGCTCTCTATGGCTACACCTTC.

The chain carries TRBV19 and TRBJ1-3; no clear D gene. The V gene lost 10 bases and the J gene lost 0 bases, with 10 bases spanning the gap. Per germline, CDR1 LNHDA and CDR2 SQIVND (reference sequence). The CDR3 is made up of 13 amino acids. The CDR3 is CATSQFSGNTIYF. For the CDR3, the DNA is TGTGCCACCTCCCAGTTCTCTGGAAACACCATATATTTT.

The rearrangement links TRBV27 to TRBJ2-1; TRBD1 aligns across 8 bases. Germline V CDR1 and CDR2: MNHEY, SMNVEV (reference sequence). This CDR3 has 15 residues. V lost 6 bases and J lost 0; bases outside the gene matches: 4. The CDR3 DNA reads TGTGCCAGCAGGCATACAGGGGGCTCCTACAATGAGCAGTTCTTC. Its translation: CASRHTGGSYNEQFF.